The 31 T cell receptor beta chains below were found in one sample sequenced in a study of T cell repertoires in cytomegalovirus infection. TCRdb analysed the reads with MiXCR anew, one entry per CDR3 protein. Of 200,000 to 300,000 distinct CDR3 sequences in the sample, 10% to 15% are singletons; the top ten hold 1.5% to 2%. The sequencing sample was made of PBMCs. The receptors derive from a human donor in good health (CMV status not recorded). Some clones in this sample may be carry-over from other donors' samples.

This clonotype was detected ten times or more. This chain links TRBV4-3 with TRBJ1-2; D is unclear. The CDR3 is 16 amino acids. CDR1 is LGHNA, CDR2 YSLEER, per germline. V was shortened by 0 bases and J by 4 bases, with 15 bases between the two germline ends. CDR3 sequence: CASSQDQVLRGYGYTF. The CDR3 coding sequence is TGCGCCAGCAGCCAAGATCAGGTCCTACGCGGCTATGGCTACACCTTC.

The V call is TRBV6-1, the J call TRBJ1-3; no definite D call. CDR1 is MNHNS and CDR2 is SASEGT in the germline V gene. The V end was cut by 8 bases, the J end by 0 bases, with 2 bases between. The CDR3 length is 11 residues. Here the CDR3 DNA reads TGTGCCAGCGACTCTGGAAACACCATATATTTT. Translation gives CASDSGNTIYF.

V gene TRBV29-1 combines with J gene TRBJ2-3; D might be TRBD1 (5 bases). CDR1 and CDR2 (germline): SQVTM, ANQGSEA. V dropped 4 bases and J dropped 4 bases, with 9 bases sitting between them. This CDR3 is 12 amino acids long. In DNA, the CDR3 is TGCAGCGTTGGCAGGGCGGCAGATACGCAGTATTTT. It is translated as CSVGRAADTQYF.

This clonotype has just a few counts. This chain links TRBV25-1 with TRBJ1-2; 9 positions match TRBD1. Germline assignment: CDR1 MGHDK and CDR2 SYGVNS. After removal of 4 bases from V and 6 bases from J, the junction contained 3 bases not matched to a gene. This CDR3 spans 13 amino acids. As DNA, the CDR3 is TGTGCCAGCAGTGTGGACAGGGGAAATGGCTACACCTTC. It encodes CASSVDRGNGYTF.

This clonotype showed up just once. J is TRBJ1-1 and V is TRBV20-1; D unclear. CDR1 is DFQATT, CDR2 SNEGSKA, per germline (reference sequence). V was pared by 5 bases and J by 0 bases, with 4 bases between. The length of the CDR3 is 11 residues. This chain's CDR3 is CSAPMNTEAFF. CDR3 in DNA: TGCAGTGCTCCCATGAACACTGAAGCTTTCTTT.

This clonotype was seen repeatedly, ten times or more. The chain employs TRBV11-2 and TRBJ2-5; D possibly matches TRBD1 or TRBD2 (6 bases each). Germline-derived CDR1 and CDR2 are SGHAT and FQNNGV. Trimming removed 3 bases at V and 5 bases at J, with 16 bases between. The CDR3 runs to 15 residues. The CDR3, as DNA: TGTGCCAGCAGCTTGACAGTCGGGGGCGTTGAGACCCAGTACTTC. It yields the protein CASSLTVGGVETQYF.

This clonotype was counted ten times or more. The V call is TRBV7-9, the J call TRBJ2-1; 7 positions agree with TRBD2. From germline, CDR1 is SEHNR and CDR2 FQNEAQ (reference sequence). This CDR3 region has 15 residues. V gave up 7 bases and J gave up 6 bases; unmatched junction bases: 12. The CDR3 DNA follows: TGTGCCAGCACTATGGTGCTAGCGGACCTCAATGAGCAGTTCTTC. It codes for CASTMVLADLNEQFF.

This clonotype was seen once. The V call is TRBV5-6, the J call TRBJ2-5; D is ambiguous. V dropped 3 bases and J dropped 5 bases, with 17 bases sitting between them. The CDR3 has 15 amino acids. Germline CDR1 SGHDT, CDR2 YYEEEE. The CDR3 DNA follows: TGTGCCAGCAGCTCGTCGGACGGGCAGTGGGAGACCCAGTACTTC. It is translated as CASSSSDGQWETQYF.

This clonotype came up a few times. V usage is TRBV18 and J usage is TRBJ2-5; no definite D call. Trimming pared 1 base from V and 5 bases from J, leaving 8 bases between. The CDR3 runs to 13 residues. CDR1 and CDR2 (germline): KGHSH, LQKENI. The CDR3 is CASSPLDGETQYF. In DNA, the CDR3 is TGTGCCAGCTCACCACTGGACGGGGAGACCCAGTACTTC.

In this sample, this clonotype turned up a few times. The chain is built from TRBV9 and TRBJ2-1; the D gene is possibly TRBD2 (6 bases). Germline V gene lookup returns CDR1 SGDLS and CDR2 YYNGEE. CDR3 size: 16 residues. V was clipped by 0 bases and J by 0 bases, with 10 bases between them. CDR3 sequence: CASSVGSSVSYNEQFF. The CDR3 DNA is TGTGCCAGCAGCGTAGGTTCTAGCGTCTCCTACAATGAGCAGTTCTTC.

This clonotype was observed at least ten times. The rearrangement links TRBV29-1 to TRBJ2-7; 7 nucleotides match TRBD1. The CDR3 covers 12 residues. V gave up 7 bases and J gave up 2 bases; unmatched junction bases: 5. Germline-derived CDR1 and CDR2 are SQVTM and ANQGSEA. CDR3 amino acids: CSAETGTYEQYF. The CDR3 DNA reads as TGCAGCGCCGAGACAGGGACCTACGAGCAGTACTTC.

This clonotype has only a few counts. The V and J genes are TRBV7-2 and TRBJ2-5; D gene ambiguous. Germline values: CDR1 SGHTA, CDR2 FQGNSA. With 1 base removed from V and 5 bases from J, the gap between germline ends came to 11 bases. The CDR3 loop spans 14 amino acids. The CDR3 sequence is CASSLGSAFETQYF. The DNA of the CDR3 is TGTGCCAGCAGCTTAGGAAGTGCCTTCGAGACCCAGTACTTC.

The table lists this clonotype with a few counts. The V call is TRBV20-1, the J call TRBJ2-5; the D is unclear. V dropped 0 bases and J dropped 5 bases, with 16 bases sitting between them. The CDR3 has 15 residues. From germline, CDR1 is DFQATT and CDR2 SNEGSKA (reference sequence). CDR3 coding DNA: TGCAGTGCTAGAGATGACTCCTACAGCACGGAGACCCAGTACTTC. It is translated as CSARDDSYSTETQYF.

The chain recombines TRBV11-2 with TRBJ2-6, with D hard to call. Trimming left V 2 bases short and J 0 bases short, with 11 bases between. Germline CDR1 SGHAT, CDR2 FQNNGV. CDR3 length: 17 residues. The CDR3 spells CASSLKAAFSGANVLTF. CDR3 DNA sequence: TGTGCCAGCAGCTTAAAGGCAGCCTTCTCTGGGGCCAACGTCCTGACTTTC.

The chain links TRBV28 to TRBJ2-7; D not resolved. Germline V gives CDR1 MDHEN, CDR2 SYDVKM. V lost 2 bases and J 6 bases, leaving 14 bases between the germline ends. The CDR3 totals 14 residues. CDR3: CASSLAQLSGEQYF. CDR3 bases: TGTGCCAGCAGTTTAGCACAACTGTCGGGCGAGCAGTACTTC.

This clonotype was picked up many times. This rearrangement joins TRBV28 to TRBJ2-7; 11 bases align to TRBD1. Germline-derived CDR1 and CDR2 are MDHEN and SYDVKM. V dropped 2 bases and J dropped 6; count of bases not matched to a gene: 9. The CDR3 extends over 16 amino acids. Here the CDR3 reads CASSLIRGQGVREQYF. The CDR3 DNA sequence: TGTGCCAGCAGTTTAATCCGGGGACAGGGGGTACGCGAGCAGTACTTC.

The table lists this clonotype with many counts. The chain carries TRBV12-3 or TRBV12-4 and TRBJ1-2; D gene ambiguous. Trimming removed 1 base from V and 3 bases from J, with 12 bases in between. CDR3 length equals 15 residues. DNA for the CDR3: TGTGCCAGCAGTTTAGTGGCAGGAGTTCACTATGGCTACACCTTC. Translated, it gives CASSLVAGVHYGYTF.

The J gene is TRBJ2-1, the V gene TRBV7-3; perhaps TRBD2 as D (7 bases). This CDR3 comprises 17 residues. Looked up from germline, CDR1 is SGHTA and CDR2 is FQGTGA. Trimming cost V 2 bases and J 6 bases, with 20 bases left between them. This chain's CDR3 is CASSLEVGGALPNEQFF. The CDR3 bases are TGTGCCAGCAGCTTAGAGGTGGGGGGGGCCTTACCCAATGAGCAGTTCTTC.

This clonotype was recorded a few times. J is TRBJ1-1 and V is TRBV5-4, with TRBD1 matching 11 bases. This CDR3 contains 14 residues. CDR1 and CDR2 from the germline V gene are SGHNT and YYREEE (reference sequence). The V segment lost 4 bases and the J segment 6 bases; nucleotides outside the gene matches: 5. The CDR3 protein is CASSPGTGGAEAFF. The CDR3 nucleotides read TGTGCCAGCAGCCCTGGGACAGGGGGGGCTGAAGCTTTCTTT.

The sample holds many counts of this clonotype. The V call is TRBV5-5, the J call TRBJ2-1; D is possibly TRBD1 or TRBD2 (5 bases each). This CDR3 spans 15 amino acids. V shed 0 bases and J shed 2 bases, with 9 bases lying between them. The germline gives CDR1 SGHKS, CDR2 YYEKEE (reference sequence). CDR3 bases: TGTGCCAGCAGCTTGGGGTGGGGACCCTACAATGAGCAGTTCTTC. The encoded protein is CASSLGWGPYNEQFF.

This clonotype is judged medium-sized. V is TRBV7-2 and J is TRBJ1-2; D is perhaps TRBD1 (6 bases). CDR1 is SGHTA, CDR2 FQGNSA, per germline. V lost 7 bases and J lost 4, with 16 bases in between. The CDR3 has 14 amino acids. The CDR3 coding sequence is TGTGCCAGCAATGGGGGCCTCACCTTCTATGGCTACACCTTC. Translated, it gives CASNGGLTFYGYTF.

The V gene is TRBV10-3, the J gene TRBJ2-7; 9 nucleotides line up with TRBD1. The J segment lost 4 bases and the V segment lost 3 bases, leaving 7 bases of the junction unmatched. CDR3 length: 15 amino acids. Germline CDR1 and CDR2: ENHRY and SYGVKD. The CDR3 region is CAISDTGQGKYEQYF. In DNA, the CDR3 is TGTGCCATCAGTGATACTGGACAGGGGAAATACGAGCAGTACTTC.

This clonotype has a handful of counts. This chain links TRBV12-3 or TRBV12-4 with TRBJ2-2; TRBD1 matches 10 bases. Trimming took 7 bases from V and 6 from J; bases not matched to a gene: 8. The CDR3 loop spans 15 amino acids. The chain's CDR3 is CASTLTGGASGELFF. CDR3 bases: TGTGCCAGCACCCTGACAGGGGGCGCATCCGGGGAGCTGTTTTTT.

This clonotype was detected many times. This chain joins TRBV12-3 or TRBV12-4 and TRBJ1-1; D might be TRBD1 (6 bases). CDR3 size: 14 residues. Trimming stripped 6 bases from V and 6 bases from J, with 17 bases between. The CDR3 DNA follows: TGTGCCAGCAGAGCGACAGGTTATTATCCTGAAGCTTTCTTT. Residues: CASRATGYYPEAFF.

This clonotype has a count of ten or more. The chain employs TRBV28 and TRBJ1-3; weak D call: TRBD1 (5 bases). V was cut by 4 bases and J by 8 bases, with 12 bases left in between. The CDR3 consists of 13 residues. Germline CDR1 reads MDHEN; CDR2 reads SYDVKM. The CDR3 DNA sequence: TGTGCCAGCAGTTCCGGGGCAGACTACACCATATATTTT. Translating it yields CASSSGADYTIYF.

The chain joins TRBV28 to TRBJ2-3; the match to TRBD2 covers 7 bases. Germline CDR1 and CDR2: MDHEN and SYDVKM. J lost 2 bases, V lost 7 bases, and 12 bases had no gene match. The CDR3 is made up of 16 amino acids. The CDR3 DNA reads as TGTGCCAGCACCGTGGGGCGGGAGAGCTACACAGATACGCAGTATTTT. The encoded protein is CASTVGRESYTDTQYF.

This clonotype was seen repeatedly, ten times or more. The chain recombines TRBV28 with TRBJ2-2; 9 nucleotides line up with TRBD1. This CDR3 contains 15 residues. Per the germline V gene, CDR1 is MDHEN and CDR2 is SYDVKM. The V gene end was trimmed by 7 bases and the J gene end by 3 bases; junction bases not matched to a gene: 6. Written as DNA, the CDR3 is TGTGCCAGCACAGGGGACAGGGATTACACCGGGGAGCTGTTTTTT. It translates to CASTGDRDYTGELFF.

The DNA of the CDR3 is TGCAGTGCCACCTCCACCTACGAGCAGTACTTC. This sequence encodes CSATSTYEQYF. This chain connects TRBV20-1 to TRBJ2-7; D remains unclear. V lost 6 bases and J lost 2, with 8 bases in between. CDR3 size: 11 residues. CDR1 and CDR2 from the germline V gene are DFQATT and SNEGSKA (reference sequence).

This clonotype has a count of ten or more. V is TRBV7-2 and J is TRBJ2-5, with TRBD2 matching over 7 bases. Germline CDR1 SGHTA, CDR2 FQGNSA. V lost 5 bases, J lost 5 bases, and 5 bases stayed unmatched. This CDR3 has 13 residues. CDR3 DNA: TGTGCCAGCAGCCCACCCGGGGGGGAGACCCAGTACTTC. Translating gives CASSPPGGETQYF.

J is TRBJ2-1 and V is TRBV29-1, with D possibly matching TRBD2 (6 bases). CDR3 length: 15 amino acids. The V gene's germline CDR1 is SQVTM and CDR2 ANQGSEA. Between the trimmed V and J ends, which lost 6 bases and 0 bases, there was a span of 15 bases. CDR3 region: CSVEEVGSSYNEQFF. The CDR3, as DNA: TGCAGCGTGGAGGAGGTCGGGAGCTCCTACAATGAGCAGTTCTTC.

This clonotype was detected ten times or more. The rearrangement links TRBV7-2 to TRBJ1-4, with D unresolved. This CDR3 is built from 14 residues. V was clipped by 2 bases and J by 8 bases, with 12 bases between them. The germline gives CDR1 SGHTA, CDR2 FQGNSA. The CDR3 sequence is CASSLRTKSEKLFF. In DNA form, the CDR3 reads TGTGCCAGCAGCTTAAGAACGAAGTCCGAAAAACTGTTTTTT.